The 16 T cell receptor beta chains presented below share a single source sample, sequenced in a study of identical twins. TCRdb re-called the 5' RACE reads with MiXCR, one entry per CDR3 protein. The sample has roughly 540,000 distinct CDR3 sequences, approximately 22% seen once. Separately, the same data were catalogued under a study of T cells expressing NK-cell markers.

Input material: CD4+ T cells sorted from blood. These receptors were taken from a woman under 30 in good health.

This clonotype has just a few counts. The chain is built from TRBV5-1 and TRBJ2-5, with 9 bases that match TRBD2. Germline CDR1 is SGHRS and CDR2 is YFSETQ. The trim removed 0 bases at V and 5 bases at J, leaving 5 bases unmatched. The CDR3 runs 15 residues. The CDR3 reads CASSLVLAGQETQYF. The CDR3 coding sequence is TGCGCCAGCAGCTTGGTTCTAGCGGGGCAGGAGACCCAGTACTTC.

This clonotype was counted between two and nine times. This rearrangement joins TRBV6-5 to TRBJ2-7; D possibly uses TRBD1 or TRBD2 (7 bases each). The germline V and J ends were trimmed by 0 bases and 1 base, with 13 bases remaining between them. The CDR3 runs to 16 residues. Per the germline V gene, CDR1 is MNHEY and CDR2 is SVGAGI. The CDR3 nucleotides are TGTGCCAGCAGTTACTCGAGCGGGACAGATTCCTACGAGCAGTACTTC. Its translation: CASSYSSGTDSYEQYF.

The chain couples TRBV11-2 to TRBJ2-1, with TRBD2 identical over 10 bases. This CDR3 contains 17 residues. V shed 1 base, J shed 5 bases, and the junction held 8 bases outside the gene matches. The V gene's germline CDR1 is SGHAT and CDR2 FQNNGV. The chain's CDR3 is CASSLAGFLAGDNEQFF. CDR3 sequence (DNA): TGTGCCAGCAGCTTAGCAGGGTTCCTAGCGGGGGACAATGAGCAGTTCTTC.

The rearrangement links TRBV4-2 to TRBJ1-4; TRBD1 aligns across 10 bases. Per germline, CDR1 LGHNA and CDR2 YNFKEQ. Trimming took 3 bases from V and 7 from J; bases not matched to a gene: 8. The CDR3 has 16 amino acids. In DNA, the CDR3 is TGTGCCAGCAGCCAGGGCAGACAGGGGGCTATTGAAAAACTGTTTTTT. Translating gives CASSQGRQGAIEKLFF.

The chain links TRBV2 to TRBJ2-1; a weak D match, TRBD2 (5 bases). The CDR3 runs 15 residues. V gave up 3 bases and J gave up 0 bases, with 9 bases separating them. The germline gives CDR1 SNHLY, CDR2 FYNNEI. The CDR3 reads CASSDEGRSYNEQFF. DNA of the CDR3: TGTGCCAGCAGTGATGAGGGCCGCTCCTACAATGAGCAGTTCTTC.

The chain joins TRBV9 to TRBJ2-7, with 12 bases lining up with TRBD1. The CDR3 runs 14 residues. CDR1 SGDLS and CDR2 YYNGEE come from the germline V gene. Trimming at V came to 4 bases and at J to 5 bases, leaving 4 bases not matched to a gene. CDR3 residues: CASSRDRGPHEQYF. The CDR3 DNA reads as TGTGCCAGCAGCCGGGACAGGGGGCCGCACGAGCAGTACTTC.

In this sample, this clonotype turned up a few times. The chain combines TRBV2 with TRBJ2-7; D may be TRBD2 (6 bases). V lost 6 bases and J 4 bases, leaving 13 bases between the germline ends. There are 13 residues in the CDR3. Germline CDR1 is SNHLY and CDR2 is FYNNEI. The CDR3 here is CASRPATRYEQYF. CDR3 DNA sequence: TGTGCCAGCAGGCCCGCGACTAGATACGAGCAGTACTTC.

With regard to this clonotype: Germline and junction disagree at one end, which may indicate a read error. The CDR3, as DNA: TGTGCCAGCAGGGAAGGGACCTCCCCAGGAGAGACCCAGTACTTC. Its protein is CASREGTSPGETQYF. The chain combines TRBV2 with TRBJ2-5; D may match TRBD1 or TRBD2 (5 bases each). Per the germline V gene, CDR1 is SNHLY and CDR2 is FYNNEI. The CDR3 totals 15 residues. The full variable domain, its missing parts supplied by reference TRBV2 and TRBJ2-5, is EPEVTQTPSHQVTQMGQEVILRCVPISNHLYFYWYRQILGQKVEFLVSFYNNEISEKSEIFDDQFSVERPDGSNFTLKIRSTKLEDSAMYFCASREGTSPGETQYFGPGTRLLVL.

This rearrangement joins TRBV29-1 to TRBJ2-1, with D perhaps TRBD1 or TRBD2 (5 bases each). With 6 bases removed from V and 14 bases from J, the gap between germline ends came to 11 bases. The CDR3 runs to 9 residues. The germline gives CDR1 SQVTM, CDR2 ANQGSEA. DNA of the CDR3: TGCAGCGTCCGGGACCCAAAGTTCTTC. Encoded protein: CSVRDPKFF.

The chain combines TRBV28 with TRBJ1-5; 10 nucleotides line up with TRBD1. CDR3 length equals 16 residues. From germline, CDR1 is MDHEN and CDR2 SYDVKM. The ends lost 6 bases at V and 6 bases at J; junction bases unmatched: 11. CDR3 protein: CASRTGGAGLGQPQHF. The CDR3 nucleotides read TGTGCCAGCAGGACAGGGGGCGCAGGTCTCGGTCAGCCCCAGCATTTT.

This clonotype was detected only a few times. V and J are TRBV5-4 and TRBJ1-2; possible D gene TRBD1, 5 bases. The V end was cut by 5 bases, the J end by 5 bases, with 13 bases between. Per germline, CDR1 SGHNT and CDR2 YYREEE (reference sequence). The CDR3 length is 13 residues. The CDR3 bases are TGTGCCAGCAGAGCGTTTGGGGGGTATGGCTACACCTTC. It specifies CASRAFGGYGYTF.

This rearrangement joins TRBV20-1 to TRBJ2-3; D is perhaps TRBD2 (6 bases). V was cut by 1 base and J by 10 bases, with 6 bases left in between. The CDR3 runs 10 residues. The V gene's germline CDR1 is DFQATT and CDR2 SNEGSKA (reference sequence). This CDR3 reads CSARGEAQYF. The CDR3 DNA follows: TGCAGTGCTAGAGGGGAGGCGCAGTATTTT.

The chain uses TRBV30 and TRBJ2-3; 7 bases are shared with TRBD1. Germline V lookup: CDR1 GTSNPN, CDR2 SVGIG (reference sequence). The CDR3 is 15 residues long. Trimming removed 3 bases from V and 0 bases from J; junction bases left unmatched: 6. As DNA, the CDR3 is TGTGCCTGGAGCCCGGGACAGATTAGCACAGATACGCAGTATTTT. This sequence encodes CAWSPGQISTDTQYF.

This clonotype was seen more than once but under ten times. The gene calls are TRBV20-1 and TRBJ2-1, with TRBD1 as a possible D gene (5 bases). The germline gives CDR1 DFQATT, CDR2 SNEGSKA (reference sequence). With 3 bases removed from V and 2 bases from J, the gap between germline ends came to 17 bases. The CDR3 has 16 residues. CDR3 in DNA: TGCAGTGCTAGTGAGGCTCTGAAGGGGACCTACAATGAGCAGTTCTTC. Translation gives CSASEALKGTYNEQFF.

V is TRBV6-2 or TRBV6-3 and J is TRBJ2-7, with 11 bases matching TRBD2. This CDR3 is built from 15 residues. Trimming at V came to 6 bases and at J to 5 bases, leaving 9 bases not matched to a gene. CDR1 is MNHEY, CDR2 SVGEGT, per germline. The CDR3 nucleotides are TGTGCCAGCAGCCGCGGGACTAGCGGATATCACGAGCAGTACTTC. Its translation: CASSRGTSGYHEQYF.

CDR3 residues: CASGLAVYEQYF. The CDR3 nucleotides are TGTGCTAGTGGTTTGGCGGTTTACGAGCAGTACTTC. This rearrangement joins TRBV12-5 to TRBJ2-7; D unresolved. Germline-derived CDR1 and CDR2 are LGHNT and FRNRAP. The CDR3 runs 12 residues. The ends were cut back, 1 base at V and 4 bases at J, with 5 bases in the middle.